This T cell receptor beta chain was observed in a study of control samples from healthy donors and cancer patients. Looked up from germline, CDR1 is LNHDA and CDR2 is SQIVND (reference sequence). V lost 3 bases, J lost 1 base, and 15 bases lay in between. The CDR3 has 16 residues. In its sample, this clone was seen once. Here immunoSEQ multiplex PCR was the method, and the copy in TCRdb shows in-frame clones only, minus some. The sample includes under 150,000 clones, around 90% of them seen just once. The genes are TRBV19 and TRBJ1-2; TRBD1 is a possible D gene (5 bases). The sequence was obtained from a man aged 25 to 40 in good health. Source material: blood. CDR3 in DNA: TGTGCCAGTAGTATCTTATTGGCGACAGTTAACTATGGCTACACCTTC. Amino acid sequence: CASSILLATVNYGYTF. Full variable domain (rest looked up from reference TRBV19 and TRBJ1-2): DGGITQSPKYLFRKEGQNVTLSCEQNLNHDAMYWYRQDPGQGLRLIYYSQIVNDFQKGDIAEGYSVSREKKESFPLTVTSAQKNPTAFYLCASSILLATVNYGYTFGSGTRLTVV.